A single sample gave rise to the 14 T cell receptor beta chains below, sequenced in a study of human T cells and chemical hapten exposure. Documented time point: pre-sensitization, week 0. Treatment here: therapeutic diphenylcyclopropenone sensitization with weekly scalp DPC. In TCRdb, the RACE reads were re-called with MiXCR into one record per CDR3 protein. The sample lists a few hundred thousand distinct CDR3 sequences; around 5.5% were seen once. The specimen was whole blood, collected in connection with sensitization to the hapten diphenylcyclopropenone (DPC). These receptors all come from a woman aged 18-29 years with alopecia areata. Some clones in this sample may be carry-over from other donors' samples.

Ten or more counts support this clonotype. The chain has TRBV4-2 and TRBJ1-1; TRBD1 matches 8 bases. CDR1 is LGHNA and CDR2 is YNFKEQ in the germline V gene. This CDR3 contains 16 residues. The ends lost 0 bases at V and 5 bases at J; junction bases unmatched: 8. CDR3 coding DNA: TGTGCCAGCAGCCAAGAGAAAGGACAGGGAGGGACTGAAGCTTTCTTT. This encodes CASSQEKGQGGTEAFF.

This clonotype was counted a single time. The V and J genes are TRBV7-3 and TRBJ2-1; TRBD2 matches 10 bases. After removal of 2 bases from V and 8 bases from J, the junction contained 6 bases not matched to a gene. Germline V gives CDR1 SGHTA, CDR2 FQGTGA. The CDR3 is made up of 15 amino acids. The CDR3, as DNA: TGTGCCAGCAGCTTAGAGCGGGGGGGCAGGCATGAGCAGTTCTTC. This encodes CASSLERGGRHEQFF.

This clonotype was seen repeatedly, ten times or more. The rearrangement uses TRBV7-2 and TRBJ1-2; 7 bases fit TRBD1. Trimming removed 3 bases from V and 4 bases from J; junction bases left unmatched: 11. CDR3 size: 16 residues. Per germline, CDR1 SGHTA and CDR2 FQGNSA. CDR3 nucleotides: TGTGCCAGCAGCTTGAAGGGGGCCGCTGAATTCTATGGCTACACCTTC. This encodes CASSLKGAAEFYGYTF. Drawing the rest from reference TRBV7-2 and TRBJ1-2, the complete variable domain is GAGVSQSPSNKVTEKGKDVELRCDPISGHTALYWYRQSLGQGLEFLIYFQGNSAPDKSGLPSDRFSAERTGGSVSTLTIQRTQQEDSAVYLCASSLKGAAEFYGYTFGSGTRLTVV.

This clonotype turned up a few times. The V and J genes are TRBV7-2 and TRBJ2-3; a possible D gene is TRBD1 (7 bases). Trimming cost V 3 bases and J 5 bases, with 12 bases left between them. This CDR3 spans 14 amino acids. From germline, CDR1 is SGHTA and CDR2 FQGNSA. The CDR3 coding sequence is TGTGCCAGCAGCTTCCAGGGGGGCCGAGATACGCAGTATTTT. It yields the protein CASSFQGGRDTQYF.

The chain links TRBV20-1 to TRBJ2-7; a possible D gene is TRBD2 (6 bases). There are 15 residues in the CDR3. V lost 0 bases and J lost 7, with 19 bases in between. The germline V gene has CDR1 DFQATT and CDR2 SNEGSKA (reference sequence). CDR3 loop: CSAREPDESGFEQYF. CDR3 in DNA: TGCAGTGCTAGAGAACCCGATGAGAGCGGGTTTGAGCAGTACTTC.

This clonotype has more than one count but fewer than ten. V is TRBV5-1 and J is TRBJ1-2; D remains ambiguous. V lost 5 bases, J lost 4 bases, and 18 bases lay in between. This CDR3 has 15 residues. Germline-derived CDR1 and CDR2 are SGHRS and YFSETQ. As DNA, the CDR3 is TGCGCCAGCAGTAGTGAAGGAGGGATCGGCTATGGCTACACCTTC. Protein sequence: CASSSEGGIGYGYTF.

This clonotype was found a few times. The chain joins TRBV7-8 to TRBJ2-5; D is unresolved. CDR1 is SGHVS and CDR2 is FQNEAQ in the germline V gene. Trimming took 5 bases from V and 1 from J, leaving 17 bases between them. This CDR3 is 16 amino acids long. The CDR3 DNA follows: TGTGCCAGCAGCACCAATAACCGGGCCCTCCAAGAGACCCAGTACTTC. It is translated as CASSTNNRALQETQYF.

This clonotype showed up just a few times. This chain connects TRBV5-5 to TRBJ1-5; maybe TRBD1 (6 bases). Germline V CDR1 and CDR2: SGHKS, YYEKEE (reference sequence). Trimming shortened V by 1 base and J by 1 base, and 12 bases separated the two germline ends. CDR3 length: 16 amino acids. Written as DNA, the CDR3 is TGTGCCAGCAGCTTGAACCTACAGGGAAGCAATCAGCCCCAGCATTTT. Protein product: CASSLNLQGSNQPQHF.

CDR3 coding DNA: TGTGCCAGCAGCGAAATTAGACTAGCGGGGGCTGACAATGAGCAGTTCTTC. Translation gives CASSEIRLAGADNEQFF. The gene calls are TRBV5-5 and TRBJ2-1, with 12 bases fitting TRBD2. Germline lookup yields CDR1 SGHKS and CDR2 YYEKEE (reference sequence). Trimming at V came to 4 bases and at J to 5 bases, leaving 10 bases not matched to a gene. The CDR3 covers 17 residues.

This chain uses TRBV5-1 with TRBJ1-1; 8 nucleotides line up with TRBD1. V shed 3 bases and J 2 bases; nucleotides not matched to a gene: 12. This CDR3 has 17 residues. Germline CDR1 reads SGHRS; CDR2 reads YFSETQ. The CDR3 DNA sequence: TGCGCCAGCAGCTCACCTCCGGGACAGGACTTAAACACTGAAGCTTTCTTT. Translation gives CASSSPPGQDLNTEAFF.

In its sample, this clonotype was seen a few times. V and J are TRBV2 and TRBJ2-3; D is unresolved. The CDR3 has 14 residues. Trimming removed 3 bases from V and 4 bases from J, with 11 bases in between. Germline V CDR1 and CDR2: SNHLY, FYNNEI. CDR3 sequence reads: CASSDPSGADTQYF. CDR3 nucleotides: TGTGCCAGCAGTGACCCTAGTGGCGCAGATACGCAGTATTTT.

There are a few counts of this clonotype. This rearrangement joins TRBV4-3 to TRBJ1-4; the D gene is possibly TRBD1 (6 bases). Germline V gene lookup returns CDR1 LGHNA and CDR2 YSLEER. CDR3 length: 17 residues. Between the trimmed V and J ends, which lost 0 bases and 2 bases, there was a span of 13 bases. The CDR3 region has the DNA TGCGCCAGCAGCCAAGATTTCAGGGGATCTACTAATGAAAAACTGTTTTTT. Translation gives CASSQDFRGSTNEKLFF.

This clonotype was counted ten times or more. The CDR3 loop is CASSPARGREDYGYTF. DNA for the CDR3: TGTGCCAGCTCCCCCGCCCGGGGGAGGGAAGACTATGGCTACACCTTC. The chain uses TRBV12-3 or TRBV12-4 and TRBJ1-2, with D perhaps matching TRBD1 (5 bases). V lost 8 bases and J lost 3, with 22 bases in between. The CDR3 is 16 amino acids.

This clonotype was seen more than once but under ten times. CDR3 amino acids: CASSPSYLGTANYGYTF. DNA for the CDR3: TGCGCCAGCTCGCCCTCTTACCTCGGCACAGCTAACTATGGCTACACCTTC. The chain joins TRBV4-1 to TRBJ1-2; unclear D gene. The germline V and J ends were trimmed by 8 bases and 0 bases, with 22 bases remaining between them. This CDR3 comprises 17 residues. Germline CDR1 is MGHRA and CDR2 is YSYEKL.